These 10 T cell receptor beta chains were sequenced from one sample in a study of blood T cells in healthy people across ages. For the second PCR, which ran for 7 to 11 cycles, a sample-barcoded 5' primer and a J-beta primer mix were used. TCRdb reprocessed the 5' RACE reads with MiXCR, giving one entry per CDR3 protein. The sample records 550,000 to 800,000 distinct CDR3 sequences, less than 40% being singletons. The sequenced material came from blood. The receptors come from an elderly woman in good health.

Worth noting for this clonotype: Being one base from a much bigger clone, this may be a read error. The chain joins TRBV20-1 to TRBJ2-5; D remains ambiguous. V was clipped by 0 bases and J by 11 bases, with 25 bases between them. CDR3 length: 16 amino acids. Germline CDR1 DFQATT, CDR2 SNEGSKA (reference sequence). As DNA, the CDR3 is TGCAGTGCTAGAGATCAGGAATTGCCCTCCGACAATGAGCAGTACTTC. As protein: CSARDQELPSDNEQYF.

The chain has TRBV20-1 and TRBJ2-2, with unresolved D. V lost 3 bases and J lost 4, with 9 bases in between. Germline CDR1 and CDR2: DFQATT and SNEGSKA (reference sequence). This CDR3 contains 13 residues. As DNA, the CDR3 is TGCAGTGCTAGTACCAGCACCACCGGGGAGCTGTTTTTT. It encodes CSASTSTTGELFF.

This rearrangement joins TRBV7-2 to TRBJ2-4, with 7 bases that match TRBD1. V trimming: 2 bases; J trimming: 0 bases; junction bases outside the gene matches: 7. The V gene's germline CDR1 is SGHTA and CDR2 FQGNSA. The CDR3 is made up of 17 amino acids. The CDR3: CASSLTGTALAKNIQYF. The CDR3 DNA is TGTGCCAGCAGCTTAACCGGGACAGCATTAGCCAAAAACATTCAGTACTTC.

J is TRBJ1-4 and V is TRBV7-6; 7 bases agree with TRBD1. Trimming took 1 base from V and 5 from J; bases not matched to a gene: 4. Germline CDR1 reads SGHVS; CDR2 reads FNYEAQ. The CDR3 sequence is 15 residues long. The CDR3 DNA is TGTGCCAGCAGCTTAGGGGGACAGCTGAATGAAAAACTGTTTTTT. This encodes CASSLGGQLNEKLFF.

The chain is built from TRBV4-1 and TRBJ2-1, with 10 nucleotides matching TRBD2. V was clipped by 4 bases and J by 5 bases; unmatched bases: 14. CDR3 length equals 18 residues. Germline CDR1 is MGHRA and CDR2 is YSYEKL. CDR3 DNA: TGCGCCAGCAGCCCCGAACCGTGGGGACTAGCGAATGACAATGAGCAGTTCTTC. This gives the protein CASSPEPWGLANDNEQFF.

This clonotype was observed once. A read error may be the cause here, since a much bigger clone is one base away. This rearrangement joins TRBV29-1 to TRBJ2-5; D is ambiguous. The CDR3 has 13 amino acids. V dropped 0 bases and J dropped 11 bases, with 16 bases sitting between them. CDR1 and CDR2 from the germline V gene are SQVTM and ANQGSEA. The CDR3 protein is CSVEDGSQLEQYF. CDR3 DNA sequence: TGCAGCGTTGAAGATGGGTCCCAGCTTGAGCAGTACTTC.

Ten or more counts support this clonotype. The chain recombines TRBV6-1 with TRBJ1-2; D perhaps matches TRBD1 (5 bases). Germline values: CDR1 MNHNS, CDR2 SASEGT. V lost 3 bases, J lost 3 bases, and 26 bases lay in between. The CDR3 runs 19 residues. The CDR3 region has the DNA TGTGCCAGCAGTGATTCTCCGCCTGGCAGGGTAGGGTTTCACTATGGCTACACCTTC. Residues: CASSDSPPGRVGFHYGYTF.

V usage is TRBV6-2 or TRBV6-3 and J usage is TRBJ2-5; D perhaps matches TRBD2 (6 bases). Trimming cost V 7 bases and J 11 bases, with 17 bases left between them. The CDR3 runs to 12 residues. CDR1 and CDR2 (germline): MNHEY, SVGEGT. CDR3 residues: CASTGPPGEQYF. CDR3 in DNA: TGTGCCAGCACGGGGCCCCCGGGAGAGCAGTACTTC.

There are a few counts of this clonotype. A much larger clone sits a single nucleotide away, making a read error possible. CDR3 coding DNA: TGTGCCACCGGTGACCCAAGGGACAGGGCTGGAGAGCAGTACTTC. Its protein product is CATGDPRDRAGEQYF. The chain is built from TRBV24-1 and TRBJ2-7; 9 nucleotides match TRBD1. Germline lookup yields CDR1 KGHDR and CDR2 SFDVKD. The CDR3 length is 15 residues.

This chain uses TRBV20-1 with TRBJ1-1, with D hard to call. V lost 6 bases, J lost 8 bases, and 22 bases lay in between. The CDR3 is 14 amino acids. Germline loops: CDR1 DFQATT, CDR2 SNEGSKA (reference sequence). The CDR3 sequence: CSAASPGRPVEAFF. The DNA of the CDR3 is TGCAGTGCCGCAAGTCCGGGCAGACCCGTCGAAGCTTTCTTT.